There are a few counts of the clone carrying this TCR beta chain. V was shortened by 6 bases and J by 5 bases, with 22 bases between the two germline ends. This CDR3 comprises 16 residues. This sample was included in a study of Graves' ophthalmopathy and Graves' hyperthyroidism. Amplification of the TCR beta CDR3 regions used RNA transcripts (as template). First-round RT-PCR relied on HTBI primers, and a second-round multiplex PCR came next. A single record per CDR3 protein comes from TCRdb applying MiXCR to the multiplex PCR reads. The table includes approximately 150,000 distinct CDR3 sequences, 39% detected once. Fresh peripheral blood, 10 ml, was the PBMC source.

The TCR originated in a young man with Graves' ophthalmopathy. The J gene is TRBJ1-2, the V gene TRBV12-3 or TRBV12-4, with D perhaps TRBD1 (5 bases). Sequencing input: peripheral blood. CDR3 DNA: TGTGCCAGCAGCCTCCTCGGTCGTGGGGCCGGGTATGGCTACACCTTC. This translates into CASSLLGRGAGYGYTF.